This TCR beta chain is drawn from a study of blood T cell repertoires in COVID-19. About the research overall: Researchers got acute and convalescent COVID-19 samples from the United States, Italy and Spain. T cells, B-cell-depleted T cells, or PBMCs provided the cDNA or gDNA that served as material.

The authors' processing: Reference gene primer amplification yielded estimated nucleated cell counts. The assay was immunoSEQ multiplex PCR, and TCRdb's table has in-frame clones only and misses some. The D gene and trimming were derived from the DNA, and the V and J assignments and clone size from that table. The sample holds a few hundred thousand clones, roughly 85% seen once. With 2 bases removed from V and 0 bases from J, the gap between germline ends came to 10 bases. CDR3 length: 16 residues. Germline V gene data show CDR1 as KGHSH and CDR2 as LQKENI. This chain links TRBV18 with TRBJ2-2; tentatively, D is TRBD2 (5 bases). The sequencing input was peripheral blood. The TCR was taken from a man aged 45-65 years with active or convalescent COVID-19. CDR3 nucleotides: TGTGCCAGCTCACCAACTAGGATAGCGAACACCGGGGAGCTGTTTTTT. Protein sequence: CASSPTRIANTGELFF.